These 21 T cell receptor beta chains were all obtained from the same sample, sequenced in a study of blood T cell repertoires in COVID-19. Assay used: immunoSEQ multiplex PCR; TCRdb lists only in-frame clones, some missing. Of roughly 290,000 clones listed, roughly 84% are singletons. Sequencing was performed on peripheral blood. All receptors derive from a person aged 65-85 years with COVID-19, enrolled during active disease.

This clone was seen only once. The V call is TRBV9, the J call TRBJ2-1; 8 bases align to TRBD1. V lost 3 bases to trimming and J lost 10 bases; unmatched junction nucleotides: 15. The V gene's germline CDR1 is SGDLS and CDR2 YYNGEE. CDR3 length equals 16 residues. The CDR3 reads CASSARGQGALREQFF. CDR3 DNA sequence: TGTGCCAGCAGCGCGAGGGGGCAGGGGGCCCTGCGGGAGCAGTTCTTC.

This clone has only a few counts. The chain uses TRBV9 and TRBJ2-1; the match to TRBD1 covers 8 bases. V shed 4 bases, J shed 6 bases, and the junction held 15 bases outside the gene matches. The V gene's germline CDR1 is SGDLS and CDR2 YYNGEE. The CDR3 extends over 17 amino acids. CDR3 region: CASSPGAGGNKANEQFF. In DNA, the CDR3 is TGTGCCAGCAGCCCTGGGGCAGGGGGCAATAAGGCCAATGAGCAGTTCTTC. The variable domain in full, completed from reference TRBV9 and TRBJ2-1, reads DSGVTQTPKHLITATGQRVTLRCSPRSGDLSVYWYQQSLDQGLQFLIQYYNGEERAKGNILERFSAQQFPDLHSELNLSSLELGDSALYFCASSPGAGGNKANEQFFGPGTRLTVL.

For the CDR3, the DNA is TGTGCCAGCAGTTATGAAAGGGGCTACGCGCAGTATTTT. It codes for CASSYERGYAQYF. This chain joins TRBV6-2 or TRBV6-3 and TRBJ2-3; TRBD1 is a possible D gene (5 bases). CDR1 and CDR2 from the germline V gene are MNHEY and SVGEGT. Trimming shortened V by 3 bases and J by 10 bases, and 14 bases separated the two germline ends. The CDR3 has 13 residues.

This chain uses TRBV15 with TRBJ2-7; 7 nucleotides agree with TRBD1. The CDR3 has 17 amino acids. CDR1 and CDR2 (germline): LNHNV, YYDKDF (reference sequence). After removal of 0 bases from V and 0 bases from J, the junction contained 8 bases not matched to a gene. The CDR3 is CATSRDFGTAISYEQYF. The CDR3 DNA follows: TGTGCCACCAGCAGAGATTTCGGGACAGCCATCTCCTACGAGCAGTACTTC.

The CDR3 protein is CASSHPTRNIQYF. In DNA, the CDR3 is TGCGCCAGCAGCCACCCTACCCGCAACATTCAGTACTTC. The gene calls are TRBV4-1 and TRBJ2-4; D gene uncertain. Looked up from germline, CDR1 is MGHRA and CDR2 is YSYEKL. Trimming left V 3 bases short and J 7 bases short, with 10 bases between. The CDR3 loop spans 13 amino acids.

The chain couples TRBV7-2 to TRBJ2-2, with 7 bases matching TRBD1. The length of the CDR3 is 18 residues. J lost 0 bases, V lost 2 bases, and 9 bases had no gene match. Germline V gene lookup returns CDR1 SGHTA and CDR2 FQGNSA. The CDR3 DNA reads TGTGCCAGCAGCTTAAGGGGACAGTATAGTTCGAACACCGGGGAGCTGTTTTTT. Residues: CASSLRGQYSSNTGELFF.

The V call is TRBV28, the J call TRBJ1-5; 8 bases fit TRBD1. Germline V gene data show CDR1 as MDHEN and CDR2 as SYDVKM. With 5 bases clipped from V and 7 bases from J, the junction kept 10 bases outside the gene matches. The CDR3 is 15 residues long. Here the CDR3 DNA reads TGTGCCAGCAGTACACGATGGACAGGGCTGCAGCCCCAGCATTTT. It translates to CASSTRWTGLQPQHF.

The chain combines TRBV18 with TRBJ2-1; 10 bases line up with TRBD2. This CDR3 is built from 16 residues. Losses at the gene ends were 0 bases for V and 8 bases for J; bases not matched to a gene: 7. Per the germline V gene, CDR1 is KGHSH and CDR2 is LQKENI. The CDR3 nucleotides are TGTGCCAGCTCACCACCGGAGCGGGAGGGCCGCTATGAGCAGTTCTTC. This gives the protein CASSPPEREGRYEQFF.

The chain joins TRBV2 to TRBJ2-6, with D unclear. V was clipped by 3 bases and J by 2 bases, with 17 bases between them. CDR1 SNHLY and CDR2 FYNNEI come from the germline V gene. CDR3 length: 18 amino acids. The CDR3: CASSEVGPTITGANVLTF. For the CDR3, the DNA is TGTGCCAGCAGTGAGGTTGGGCCAACCATAACTGGGGCCAACGTCCTGACTTTC.

CDR3 sequence: CASRGTSVSSYNEQFF. The CDR3 nucleotides are TGTGCCAGCAGGGGGACTAGCGTAAGCTCCTACAATGAGCAGTTCTTC. The V call is TRBV11-2, the J call TRBJ2-1; 10 bases fit TRBD2. The V gene's germline CDR1 is SGHAT and CDR2 FQNNGV. The CDR3 length is 16 residues. V shed 6 bases, J shed 0 bases, and the junction held 5 bases outside the gene matches.

The chain combines TRBV19 with TRBJ1-4; D is undetermined. V dropped 4 bases and J dropped 0 bases, with 9 bases sitting between them. The germline V gene encodes CDR1 LNHDA and CDR2 SQIVND (reference sequence). The CDR3 is made up of 15 amino acids. CDR3 protein: CASSTWATTNEKLFF. The DNA of the CDR3 is TGTGCCAGTAGTACCTGGGCTACAACTAATGAAAAACTGTTTTTT.

J is TRBJ2-5 and V is TRBV5-1; TRBD1 matches 8 bases. This CDR3 is 13 amino acids long. Losses at the gene ends were 1 base for V and 5 bases for J; bases not matched to a gene: 1. The V gene's germline CDR1 is SGHRS and CDR2 YFSETQ. The CDR3, as DNA: TGCGCCAGCAGCTTGAACAGGGGGGAGACCCAGTACTTC. Protein product: CASSLNRGETQYF.

This chain links TRBV7-2 with TRBJ2-3, with a tentative D call TRBD2 (5 bases). Germline V lookup: CDR1 SGHTA, CDR2 FQGNSA. Trimming took 1 base from V and 10 from J, leaving 18 bases between them. The CDR3 is made up of 15 amino acids. CDR3 nucleotides: TGTGCCAGCAGCTTAGTTATCGGGGAAATTGAGCCGCAGTATTTT. This encodes CASSLVIGEIEPQYF.

V and J are TRBV19 and TRBJ1-6, with 8 bases aligning to TRBD1. The CDR3 is 14 amino acids. CDR1 is LNHDA and CDR2 is SQIVND in the germline V gene (reference sequence). The V segment lost 7 bases and the J segment 10 bases; nucleotides outside the gene matches: 9. CDR3 sequence: CASTGGQGHSPLHF. CDR3 DNA sequence: TGTGCCAGTACCGGCGGACAGGGACACTCACCCCTCCACTTT.

V gene TRBV25-1 combines with J gene TRBJ1-2; maybe TRBD1 (6 bases). Germline CDR1 is MGHDK and CDR2 is SYGVNS. The CDR3 extends over 11 amino acids. Between the trimmed V and J ends, which lost 4 bases and 7 bases, there was a span of 7 bases. The DNA of the CDR3 is TGTGCCAGCAGTGCCAGGGGTGGCTACACCTTC. Residues: CASSARGGYTF.

This clone was seen a single time. The V call is TRBV29-1, the J call TRBJ1-3; D is undetermined. The CDR3 runs to 12 residues. The germline gives CDR1 SQVTM, CDR2 ANQGSEA. Trimming removed 5 bases from V and 0 bases from J, with 5 bases in between. CDR3 nucleotides: TGCAGCGTTCACAACTCTGGAAACACCATATATTTT. Translated, it gives CSVHNSGNTIYF.

The chain links TRBV24-1 to TRBJ2-3; tentative D call: TRBD1 (5 bases). The CDR3 sequence is 16 residues long. Per germline, CDR1 KGHDR and CDR2 SFDVKD. Trimming pared 9 bases from V and 2 bases from J, leaving 20 bases between. CDR3 sequence reads: CATQGGTPAFTDTQYF. The CDR3 DNA sequence: TGTGCCACCCAGGGCGGAACCCCCGCCTTCACAGATACGCAGTATTTT.

This clone was recorded at least ten times. The V gene is TRBV3-1 (or the pseudogene TRBV3-2), the J gene TRBJ2-5; D uncertain. Germline CDR1 is LGHDT and CDR2 is YNNKEL (reference sequence). This CDR3 spans 14 amino acids. V was clipped by 1 base and J by 5 bases, with 11 bases between them. CDR3 nucleotides: TGTGCCAGCAGCCAAGCACAAGTATGGGAGACCCAGTACTTC. Translated: CASSQAQVWETQYF.

The rearrangement uses TRBV28 and TRBJ1-2; TRBD1 matches at 8 bases. V lost 2 bases and J lost 0; bases outside the gene matches: 14. CDR3 length: 19 amino acids. The germline CDR1 and CDR2 sequences are MDHEN and SYDVKM. The CDR3 coding sequence is TGTGCCAGCAGTTTAGTCTCTATGTCAGGGGGCCCCGCTAACTATGGCTACACCTTC. Translating it yields CASSLVSMSGGPANYGYTF.

The rearrangement joins TRBV27 to TRBJ2-7, with no clear D. The CDR3 consists of 13 residues. The V end was cut by 5 bases, the J end by 3 bases, with 11 bases between. The germline V gene has CDR1 MNHEY and CDR2 SMNVEV (reference sequence). CDR3 protein: CASSPRGNYEQYF. The CDR3 DNA reads TGTGCCAGCAGTCCCAGAGGTAACTACGAGCAGTACTTC.

The chain couples TRBV5-1 to TRBJ2-2; TRBD1 matches at 10 bases. This CDR3 is 16 amino acids long. V lost 6 bases, J lost 5 bases, and 10 bases stayed unmatched. The germline CDR1 and CDR2 sequences are SGHRS and YFSETQ. CDR3 coding DNA: TGCGCCAGCAAGTCCGGACAGGGGGTATCTACCGGGGAGCTGTTTTTT. This encodes CASKSGQGVSTGELFF.